The present TCR beta chain was sequenced within a study of Tregs in tolerant kidney transplant recipients. Study-wide results and caveats: Tregs expanded with activated donor B cells seemed most donor-specific.

With respect to this clone: What it recognizes is unknown.

Using immunoSEQ multiplex PCR, the repertoire was profiled, and TCRdb retains in-frame clones only, with some absent. The sample lists under 95,000 clones; about 91% were seen once. Thawed PBMCs were rested overnight at 37°C with about 220 IU/ml IL-2 before regulatory T cell sorting. With 4 bases removed from V and 0 bases from J, the gap between germline ends came to 16 bases. The CDR3 runs 16 residues. CDR1 and CDR2 from the germline V gene are SQVTM and ANQGSEA. V is TRBV29-1 and J is TRBJ2-1; D is unresolved. This sequence was found in a human donor who received a combined kidney and bone marrow transplant. This material consisted of Tregs from blood, taken before the transplant. The CDR3 sequence: CSVGSALALSYNEQFF. The CDR3 DNA reads as TGCAGCGTTGGGTCGGCACTGGCTCTCTCCTACAATGAGCAGTTCTTC.